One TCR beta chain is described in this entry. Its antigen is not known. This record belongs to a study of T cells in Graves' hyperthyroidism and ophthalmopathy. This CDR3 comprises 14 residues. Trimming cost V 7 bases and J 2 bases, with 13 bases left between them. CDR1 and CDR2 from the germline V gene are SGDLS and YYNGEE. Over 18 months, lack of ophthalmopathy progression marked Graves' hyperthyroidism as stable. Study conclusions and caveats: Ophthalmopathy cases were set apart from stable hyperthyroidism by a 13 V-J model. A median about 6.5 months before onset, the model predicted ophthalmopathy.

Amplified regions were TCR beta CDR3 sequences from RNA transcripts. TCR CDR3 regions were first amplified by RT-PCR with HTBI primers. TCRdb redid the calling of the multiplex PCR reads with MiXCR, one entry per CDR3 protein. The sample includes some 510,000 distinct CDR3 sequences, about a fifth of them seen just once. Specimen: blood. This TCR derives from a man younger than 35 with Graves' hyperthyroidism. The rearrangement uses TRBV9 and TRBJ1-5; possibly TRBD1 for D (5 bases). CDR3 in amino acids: CASPGGVRNQPQHF. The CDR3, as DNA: TGTGCCAGCCCGGGGGGGGTTCGCAATCAGCCCCAGCATTTT.